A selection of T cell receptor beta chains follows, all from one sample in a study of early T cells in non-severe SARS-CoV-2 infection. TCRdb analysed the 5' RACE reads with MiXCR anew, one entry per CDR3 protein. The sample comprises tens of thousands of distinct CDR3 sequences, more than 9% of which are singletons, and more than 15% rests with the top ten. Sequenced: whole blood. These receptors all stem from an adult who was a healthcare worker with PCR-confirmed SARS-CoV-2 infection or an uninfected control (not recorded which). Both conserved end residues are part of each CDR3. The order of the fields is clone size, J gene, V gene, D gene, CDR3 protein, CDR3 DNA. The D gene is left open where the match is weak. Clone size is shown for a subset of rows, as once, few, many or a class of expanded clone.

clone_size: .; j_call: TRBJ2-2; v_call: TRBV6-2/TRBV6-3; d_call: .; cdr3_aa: CASSFGLSTPGLFF; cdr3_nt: TGTGCCAGCAGCTTCGGGTTGTCAACCCCGGGACTGTTTTTT
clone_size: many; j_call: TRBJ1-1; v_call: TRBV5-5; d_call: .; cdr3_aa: CASSLDQNTEAFF; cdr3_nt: TGTGCCAGCAGCTTGGACCAGAACACTGAAGCTTTCTTT
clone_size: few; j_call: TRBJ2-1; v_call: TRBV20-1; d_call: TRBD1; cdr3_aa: CSASWGQGYNEQFF; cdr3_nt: TGCAGTGCTAGTTGGGGACAGGGGTACAATGAGCAGTTCTTC
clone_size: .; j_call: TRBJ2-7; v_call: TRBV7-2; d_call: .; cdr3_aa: CASSFGTFEQYF; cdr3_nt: TGTGCCAGCAGCTTCGGGACATTCGAGCAGTACTTC
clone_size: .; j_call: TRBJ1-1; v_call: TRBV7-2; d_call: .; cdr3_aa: CASSLNLAEAFF; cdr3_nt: TGTGCCAGCAGCTTAAATCTAGCTGAAGCTTTCTTT
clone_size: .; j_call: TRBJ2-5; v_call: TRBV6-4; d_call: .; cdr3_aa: CASSDLASETQYF; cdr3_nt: TGTGCCAGCAGTGATCTAGCGAGTGAGACCCAGTACTTC
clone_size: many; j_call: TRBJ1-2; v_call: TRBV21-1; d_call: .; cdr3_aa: CASSYTEGIPFNYGYTF; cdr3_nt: TGTGCCAGCAGCTACACCGAGGGGATTCCCTTTAACTATGGCTACACCTTC
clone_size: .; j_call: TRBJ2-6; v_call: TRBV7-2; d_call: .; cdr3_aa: CASSFTPRANVLTF; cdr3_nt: TGTGCCAGCAGCTTCACGCCCCGGGCCAACGTCCTGACTTTC
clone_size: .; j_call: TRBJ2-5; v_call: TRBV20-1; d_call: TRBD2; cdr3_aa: CSASGGAVETQYF; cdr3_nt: TGCAGTGCTAGCGGGGGGGCCGTTGAGACCCAGTACTTC
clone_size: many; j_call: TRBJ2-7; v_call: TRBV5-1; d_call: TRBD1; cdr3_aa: CASSSDRELYEQYF; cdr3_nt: TGCGCCAGCAGCTCGGACAGGGAGCTGTACGAGCAGTACTTC
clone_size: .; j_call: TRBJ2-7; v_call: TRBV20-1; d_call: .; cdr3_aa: CSALGGTKLYEQYF; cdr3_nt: TGCAGTGCTCTAGGCGGAACTAAGTTGTACGAGCAGTACTTC
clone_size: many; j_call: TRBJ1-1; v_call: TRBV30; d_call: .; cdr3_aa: CAWIHPRGSTEAFF; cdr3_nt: TGTGCCTGGATCCACCCACGGGGTAGCACTGAAGCTTTCTTT
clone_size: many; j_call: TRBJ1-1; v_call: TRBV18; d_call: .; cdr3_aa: CASSPDMNTEAFF; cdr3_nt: TGTGCCAGCTCACCAGATATGAACACTGAAGCTTTCTTT
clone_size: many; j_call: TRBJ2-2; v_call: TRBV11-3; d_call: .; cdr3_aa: CASSKMGTGELFF; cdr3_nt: TGTGCCAGCAGCAAAATGGGCACCGGGGAGCTGTTTTTT
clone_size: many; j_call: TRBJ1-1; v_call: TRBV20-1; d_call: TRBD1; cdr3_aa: CSAPMTGDTEAFF; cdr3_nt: TGCAGTGCTCCGATGACAGGGGACACTGAAGCTTTCTTT